The rows below give T cell receptor beta chains drawn from one sample of a study of T-cell memory formation after mild COVID-19. TCRdb used MiXCR to reprocess the 5' RACE reads, holding one entry per CDR3 protein. The sample yields 410,000 or so distinct CDR3 sequences, more than 20% seen once. The sequenced sample consisted of PBMCs or a T cell subset sorted from them (not recorded which). These receptors were obtained from an adult woman who had mild COVID-19 (a few samples of this study predate the infection). Cell type and time point are not known. The CDR3 runs from the conserved cysteine through the conserved F or W. Fields, in order: D gene, J gene, clone size, V gene, CDR3 protein, CDR3 DNA. D genes are given only for firm matches. The size of a clone is reported for some rows only, either as once, few or many, or as a class for expanded clones.

TRBD2 | TRBJ2-7 | few | TRBV27 | CASSLRWSSGSNEQYF | TGTGCCAGCAGTTTACGCTGGTCTAGCGGGAGCAACGAGCAGTACTTC
. | TRBJ1-2 | few | TRBV20-1 | CSARDQGNYGYTF | TGCAGTGCTAGAGACCAGGGGAACTATGGCTACACCTTC
TRBD1 | TRBJ1-2 | few | TRBV5-1 | CASSLPQGSYGYTF | TGCGCCAGCAGCCTACCACAGGGGTCCTATGGCTACACCTTC
TRBD2 | TRBJ2-3 | . | TRBV12-3/TRBV12-4 | CASSSPLAGDLTDTQYF | TGTGCCAGCAGTTCCCCACTAGCGGGGGACCTCACAGATACGCAGTATTTT
TRBD1 | TRBJ2-7 | . | TRBV7-6 | CASSFSDTGAYEQYF | TGTGCCAGCAGCTTTTCGGACACAGGGGCTTACGAGCAGTACTTC
. | TRBJ1-1 | few | TRBV2 | CASRVWGEATEAFF | TGTGCCAGCCGCGTTTGGGGGGAAGCCACTGAAGCTTTCTTT
. | TRBJ1-2 | . | TRBV2 | CASSGLVYGHGYTF | TGTGCCAGCAGTGGGTTAGTTTACGGCCATGGCTACACCTTC
. | TRBJ2-5 | . | TRBV7-2 | CASSLNRDAGTQYF | TGTGCCAGCAGCTTAAATCGGGACGCTGGGACCCAGTACTTC
TRBD2 | TRBJ2-1 | . | TRBV6-2/TRBV6-3 | CASTSGLASNEQFF | TGTGCCAGCACTTCTGGACTAGCATCCAATGAGCAGTTCTTC
. | TRBJ1-2 | . | TRBV12-3/TRBV12-4 | CASSDRRTNYGYTF | TGTGCCAGCAGTGATCGGAGAACTAACTATGGCTACACCTTC
. | TRBJ2-1 | . | TRBV12-3/TRBV12-4 | CASSPGRPQRYNEQFF | TGTGCCAGCAGCCCCGGGCGGCCACAGCGCTACAATGAGCAGTTCTTC
. | TRBJ1-4 | few | TRBV6-1 | CASSEAFQPLFF | TGTGCCAGCAGTGAAGCGTTCCAGCCACTGTTTTTT
. | TRBJ1-1 | . | TRBV10-3 | CAISAEGNTEAFF | TGTGCCATCAGTGCCGAGGGGAACACTGAAGCTTTCTTT
. | TRBJ1-4 | . | TRBV5-1 | CASRPTTDSMEKLFF | TGCGCCAGCAGACCCACCACCGACAGCATGGAAAAACTGTTTTTT
. | TRBJ1-2 | many | TRBV7-2 | CASSLGHQANYGYTF | TGTGCCAGCAGCTTAGGACACCAAGCTAACTATGGCTACACCTTC
. | TRBJ2-5 | . | TRBV12-3/TRBV12-4 | CASGPGHREETQYF | TGTGCCAGCGGCCCGGGACACCGTGAGGAGACCCAGTACTTC
. | TRBJ2-3 | . | TRBV6-2/TRBV6-3 | CASRRAGYTDTQYF | TGTGCCAGCAGACGGGCCGGTTACACAGATACGCAGTATTTT
TRBD2 | TRBJ2-1 | . | TRBV7-2 | CASSLERLAGGPKQFF | TGTGCCAGCAGCTTAGAGCGACTAGCGGGAGGCCCTAAGCAGTTCTTC
. | TRBJ2-3 | . | TRBV4-1 | CASSQDLGLTDTQYF | TGCGCCAGCAGCCAAGATTTGGGGTTAACAGATACGCAGTATTTT
TRBD2 | TRBJ2-1 | few | TRBV7-9 | CASSLVVGGYEEQFF | TGTGCCAGCAGCCTGGTGGTCGGGGGGTACGAAGAGCAGTTCTTC
. | TRBJ2-1 | many | TRBV20-1 | CSARDPDHFSYNEQFF | TGCAGTGCTAGAGATCCCGACCATTTCTCCTACAATGAGCAGTTCTTC
. | TRBJ2-1 | . | TRBV11-2 | CASSAAGTYNEQFF | TGTGCCAGCAGCGCCGCAGGGACCTACAATGAGCAGTTCTTC
. | TRBJ2-3 | . | TRBV11-2 | CASSHDGRLGDTQYF | TGTGCCAGCAGCCACGACGGACGCCTAGGTGATACGCAGTATTTT
. | TRBJ2-3 | few | TRBV7-2 | CASSLAHLSTDTQYF | TGTGCCAGCAGCTTAGCGCATTTAAGCACAGATACGCAGTATTTT
TRBD2 | TRBJ2-7 | . | TRBV4-2 | CASTTNSGASYEQYF | TGTGCCAGCACTACGAACAGCGGGGCCTCCTACGAGCAGTACTTC
. | TRBJ2-3 | . | TRBV5-1 | CASSVQGMSTDTQYF | TGCGCCAGCAGCGTCCAGGGGATGAGCACAGATACGCAGTATTTT
TRBD2 | TRBJ2-2 | few | TRBV4-1 | CASSQRPGGDTGELFF | TGCGCCAGCAGCCAGAGACCGGGAGGGGACACCGGGGAGCTGTTTTTT
. | TRBJ1-6 | . | TRBV2 | CASRPTGSSYNSPLHF | TGTGCCAGCAGGCCGACGGGGAGCTCCTATAATTCACCCCTCCACTTT
TRBD2 | TRBJ2-1 | . | TRBV9 | CASSARGTSGGISYNEQFF | TGTGCCAGCAGCGCTAGGGGGACTAGCGGGGGGATCTCCTACAATGAGCAGTTCTTC
TRBD2 | TRBJ2-1 | few | TRBV7-8 | CASSSLAGGTYNEQFF | TGTGCCAGCAGCTCTCTAGCGGGAGGAACTTACAATGAGCAGTTCTTC
. | TRBJ2-1 | few | TRBV9 | CASSYQGLSYNEQFF | TGTGCCAGCAGCTACCAGGGTCTCTCCTACAATGAGCAGTTCTTC
TRBD2 | TRBJ2-7 | . | TRBV25-1 | CASSAASGNEQYF | TGTGCCAGCAGTGCGGCTAGCGGGAACGAGCAGTACTTC
. | TRBJ1-1 | . | TRBV12-3/TRBV12-4 | CASSSGIEAFF | TGTGCCAGCAGTTCGGGGATTGAAGCTTTCTTT
. | TRBJ2-2 | . | TRBV7-3 | CASSPKRGELFF | TGTGCCAGCAGCCCGAAGCGGGGGGAGCTGTTTTTT
TRBD1 | TRBJ2-3 | few | TRBV7-2 | CASSLGRGTTDTQYF | TGTGCCAGCAGCTTAGGCAGGGGGACCACAGATACGCAGTATTTT
. | TRBJ2-5 | . | TRBV6-2/TRBV6-3 | CASSYGGRETQYF | TGTGCCAGCAGTTACGGCGGAAGAGAGACCCAGTACTTC
. | TRBJ1-4 | . | TRBV4-1 | CASSRGSTNEKLFF | TGCGCCAGCAGCCGAGGATCAACTAATGAAAAACTGTTTTTT
. | TRBJ1-1 | . | TRBV24-1 | CATSDPTANTEAFF | TGTGCCACCAGTGATCCGACAGCAAACACTGAAGCTTTCTTT
. | TRBJ2-6 | . | TRBV24-1 | CATSEGLGGRSGANVLTF | TGTGCCACCAGTGAAGGGTTGGGTGGACGGTCTGGGGCCAACGTCCTGACTTTC